The rows below give T cell receptor beta chains drawn from one sample of a study of metastatic and nonmetastatic thyroid tumors. TCRdb re-clonotyped the PCR reads via MiXCR. The table has around 30,000 clones, 15% seen once. Sequenced: blood. The receptors come from a male donor with papillary thyroid cancer or a benign thyroid nodule (not recorded which). Some clones in this sample may be carry-over from other donors' samples. The CDR3 runs from the conserved cysteine through the conserved F or W.

TRBV3-1 | CASSLIGQARYTEAFF
TRBV6-1 | CASSEAGGFSNQPQHF
TRBV20-1 | CSAVRPGPLYEQYF
TRBV18 | CASSPGPYPSYEQYF
TRBV3-1 | CASSQDTSHGELFF
TRBV5-1 | CASSLATGATNEKLFF
TRBV7-2 | CASSLAGGGNYGYTF
TRBV7-9 | CASSLDQGAKDTQYF
TRBV28 | CASSLTGTGSSYEQYF
TRBV24-1 | CATSTRLAGVETQYF
TRBV29-1 | CSVLAGYQETQYF
TRBV5-5 | CASSLPGGLRTNEKLFF